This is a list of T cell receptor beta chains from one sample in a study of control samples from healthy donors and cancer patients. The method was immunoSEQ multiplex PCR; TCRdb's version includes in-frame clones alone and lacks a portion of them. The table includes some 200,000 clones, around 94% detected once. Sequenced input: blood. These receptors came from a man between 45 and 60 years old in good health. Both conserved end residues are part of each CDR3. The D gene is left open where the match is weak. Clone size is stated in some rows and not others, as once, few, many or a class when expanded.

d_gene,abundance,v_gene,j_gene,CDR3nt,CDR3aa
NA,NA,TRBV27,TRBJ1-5,TGTGCCAGCAGTCCCGCAGGGGCAGGTCAGCCCCAGCATTTT,CASSPAGAGQPQHF
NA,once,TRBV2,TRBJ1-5,TGTGCCAGCAGTGCGGTGAATCAGCCCCAGCATTTT,CASSAVNQPQHF
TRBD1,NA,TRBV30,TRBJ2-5,TGTGCCTGGAGTGTACCCAAGACAGGGGGCATGGAGACCCAGTACTTC,CAWSVPKTGGMETQYF
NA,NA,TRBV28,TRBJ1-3,TGTGCCAGCATTACAGGGAGCTCTGGAAACACCATATATTTT,CASITGSSGNTIYF
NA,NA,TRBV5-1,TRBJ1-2,TGCGCCAGCAGCTTGAGTGGGGGCCAAGGCTATGGCTACACCTTC,CASSLSGGQGYGYTF
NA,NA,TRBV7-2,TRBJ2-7,TGTGCCAGCAGCCCCGGACGGTTCGGCGAGCAGTACTTC,CASSPGRFGEQYF
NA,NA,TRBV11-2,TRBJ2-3,TGTGCCAGCAGCTTAGTTTGGTCAGCGGTTAGCACAGATACGCAGTATTTT,CASSLVWSAVSTDTQYF
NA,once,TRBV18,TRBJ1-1,TGTGCCAGCTCACCTCCCGGACTGAACACTGAAGCTTTCTTT,CASSPPGLNTEAFF
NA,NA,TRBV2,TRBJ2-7,TGTGCCAGCAGCCTGGGACACTTTGGCGAGCAGTACTTC,CASSLGHFGEQYF
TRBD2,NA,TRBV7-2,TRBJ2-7,TGTGCCAGCAGCTTAGCGCCGACTAGCGGGGGGTGGTACGAGCAGTACTTC,CASSLAPTSGGWYEQYF
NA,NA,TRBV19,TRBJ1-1,TGTGCCAGTAGGCCGCAATCCCTGAACACTGAAGCTTTCTTT,CASRPQSLNTEAFF
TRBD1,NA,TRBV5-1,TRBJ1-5,TGCGCCAGCAGCCTGGGGACAGAAGGCGGTATGGGCAATCAGCCCCAGCATTTT,CASSLGTEGGMGNQPQHF
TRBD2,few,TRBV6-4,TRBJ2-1,TGTGCCAGCAGTGACTCGACGCGGGGGGGCTACAATGAGCAGTTCTTC,CASSDSTRGGYNEQFF
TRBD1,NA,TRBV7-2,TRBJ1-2,TGTGCCAGCAGCCCTACAGGGGGCGCGGAGGGCTACACCTTC,CASSPTGGAEGYTF
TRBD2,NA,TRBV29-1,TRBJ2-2,TGCAGCGCACGGACTAGCGGGGGTTCCGGGGAGCTGTTTTTT,CSARTSGGSGELFF
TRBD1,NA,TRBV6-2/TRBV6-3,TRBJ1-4,TGTGCCAGCAGTTACACGGGACAGCCTAATGAAAAACTGTTTTTT,CASSYTGQPNEKLFF
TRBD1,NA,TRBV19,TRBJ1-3,TGTGCCAGTAGTGTCCGGGACAGGAGCCTCTCTGGAAACACCATATATTTT,CASSVRDRSLSGNTIYF
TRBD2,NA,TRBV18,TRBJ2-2,TGTGCCAGCTCACCCTGGCGGGGGGCCACCGGGGAGCTGTTTTTT,CASSPWRGATGELFF
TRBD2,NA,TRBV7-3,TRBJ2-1,TGTGCCAGCAGCTTAAGCGGGGGAGATTACAATGAGCAGTTCTTC,CASSLSGGDYNEQFF
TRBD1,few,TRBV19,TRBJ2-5,TGTGCCAGTAGACCGGGACAGGGGGATATGGAGACCCAGTACTTC,CASRPGQGDMETQYF
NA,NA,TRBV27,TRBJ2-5,TGTGCCAGCAGAGCGGGACACTGGGAGACCCAGTACTTC,CASRAGHWETQYF
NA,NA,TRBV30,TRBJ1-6,TGTGCCTGGAGTTCCACCGGGAGGAGTTCACCCCTCCACTTT,CAWSSTGRSSPLHF
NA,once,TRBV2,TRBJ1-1,TGTGCCAGCAGTGAACAGGCTTTCTGGTCACTATCATCGAACACTGAAGCTTTCTTT,CASSEQAFWSLSSNTEAFF
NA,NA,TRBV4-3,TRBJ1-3,TGCGCCAGCAGCCCCACTACAGTGGGAAACACCATATATTTT,CASSPTTVGNTIYF
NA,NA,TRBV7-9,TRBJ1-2,TGTGCCAGCAGCCCCGCAGGGGACTATGGCTACACCTTC,CASSPAGDYGYTF
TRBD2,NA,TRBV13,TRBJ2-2,TGTGCCAGCAGCTTAGGACTAGCGGGGGCCTCGGGCACCGGGGAGCTGTTTTTT,CASSLGLAGASGTGELFF
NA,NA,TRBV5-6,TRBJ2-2,TGTGCCAGCACCGACAGTTACACCGGGGAGCTGTTTTTT,CASTDSYTGELFF
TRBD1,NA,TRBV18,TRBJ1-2,TGTGCCAGCTCACCTACCGGGACAGGGCGTAACTATGGCTACACCTTC,CASSPTGTGRNYGYTF
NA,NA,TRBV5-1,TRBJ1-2,TGCGCCAGCAGCTATAACTCAGACGACTATGGCTACACCTTC,CASSYNSDDYGYTF
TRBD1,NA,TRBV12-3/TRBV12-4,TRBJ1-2,TGTGCCAGCAGTTTAGGGACAGGGGTTGGCTACACCTTC,CASSLGTGVGYTF
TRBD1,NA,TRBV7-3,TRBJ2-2,TGTGCCAGCAGGGGTACAGGGGGGCAAATTACCGGGGAGCTGTTTTTT,CASRGTGGQITGELFF
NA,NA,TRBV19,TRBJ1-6,TGTGCCAGTCGGGGGAGCTCCTATAATTCACCCCTCCACTTT,CASRGSSYNSPLHF
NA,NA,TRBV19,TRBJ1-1,TGTGCCAGTAGTATACAGAACACTGAAGCTTTCTTT,CASSIQNTEAFF
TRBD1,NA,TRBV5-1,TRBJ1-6,TGCGCCAGCAGCTCTCGGGACAGCGATAATTCACCCCTCCACTTT,CASSSRDSDNSPLHF
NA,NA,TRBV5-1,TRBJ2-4,TGCGCCAGCAGCTTCGGTATTACCGAAAACATTCAGTACTTC,CASSFGITENIQYF
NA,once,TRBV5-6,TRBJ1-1,TGTGCCAGCAGCCGAACCAACACTGAAGCTTTCTTT,CASSRTNTEAFF
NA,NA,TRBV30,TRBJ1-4,TGTGCCTGGAGGACAGGAATATTACTGTTTTTT,CAWRTGILLFF
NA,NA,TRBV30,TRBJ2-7,TGTGCCTGGAGGCCTTCCGGGGTGGCCTACGAGCAGTACTTC,CAWRPSGVAYEQYF
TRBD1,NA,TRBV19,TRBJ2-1,TGTGCCAGTAGTATTCGTGGGACAGGGGGCCACAATGAGCAGTTCTTC,CASSIRGTGGHNEQFF
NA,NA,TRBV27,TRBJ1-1,TGTGCCAGCAGTGACACTGAAGCTTTCTTT,CASSDTEAFF
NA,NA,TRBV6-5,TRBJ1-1,TGTGCCAGCAGTTACCGACTCTCCGGATCCGCGGCTGAAGCTTTCTTT,CASSYRLSGSAAEAFF
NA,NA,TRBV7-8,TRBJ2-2,TGTGCCAGCAGCTTACTTTCCACCTGGGAGCTGTTTTTT,CASSLLSTWELFF
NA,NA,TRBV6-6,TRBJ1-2,TGTGCCAGCACCGAGCCCCAGGATTACTTTAACTATGGCTACACCTTC,CASTEPQDYFNYGYTF
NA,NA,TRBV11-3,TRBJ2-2,TGTGCCAGCAGACCCGACAGGGAGGACACCGGGGAGCTGTTTTTT,CASRPDREDTGELFF
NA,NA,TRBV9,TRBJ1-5,TGTGCCAGCAGCGTATCCGCCAGGGATCAGCCCCAGCATTTT,CASSVSARDQPQHF
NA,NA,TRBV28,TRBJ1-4,TGTGCCAGCCACGGGACTGGCGAAAAACTGTTTTTT,CASHGTGEKLFF
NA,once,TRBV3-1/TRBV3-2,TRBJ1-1,TGTGCCAGCAGCCAAGATATAATTCGGGCCGGGAACACTGAAGCTTTCTTT,CASSQDIIRAGNTEAFF
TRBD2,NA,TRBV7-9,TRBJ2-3,TGTGCCAGCAGCTTAGAAACGGGACTAGCGGGGAACACAGATACGCAGTATTTT,CASSLETGLAGNTDTQYF
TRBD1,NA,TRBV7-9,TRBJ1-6,TGTGCCAGCAGATTAACAGGGGTGGGCGACTCACCCCTCCACTTT,CASRLTGVGDSPLHF
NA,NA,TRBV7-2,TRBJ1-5,TGTGCCAGCAGCTTAGGATCAGGCAGCAATCAGCCCCAGCATTTT,CASSLGSGSNQPQHF
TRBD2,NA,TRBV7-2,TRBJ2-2,TGTGCCAGCAGCCCGAGCGGGGGGGCGAACACCGGGGAGCTGTTTTTT,CASSPSGGANTGELFF
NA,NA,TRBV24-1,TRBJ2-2,TGTGCCACCAGTGATCCGAACACCGGGGAGCTGTTTTTT,CATSDPNTGELFF
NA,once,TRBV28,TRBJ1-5,TGTGCCAGCAGTACGCCCGGGGTTTGGTCTGGCAATCAGCCCCAGCATTTT,CASSTPGVWSGNQPQHF
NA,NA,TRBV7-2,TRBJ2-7,TGTGCCAGCAGAATGGACTCTTACACCTACGAGCAGTACTTC,CASRMDSYTYEQYF
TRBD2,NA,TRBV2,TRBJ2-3,TGTGCCAGCCCGCCCGGGACTAGCGGCTCTAGCACAGATACGCAGTATTTT,CASPPGTSGSSTDTQYF